A single sample is the source of the 9 T cell receptor beta chains below, sequenced in a study of regulatory T cells in long-lasting Graves disease. iRepertoire HTBI primers and Arm-PCR of CDR3 regions built TCR beta libraries. TCRdb fed the multiplex PCR reads into MiXCR, producing one record per CDR3 protein. The sample contains roughly 610,000 distinct CDR3 sequences, more than 15% of which appear only once. Time point described: newly diagnosed GD, antithyroid drugs for less than 3 months. The TCR library used RNA extracted from PBMCs. The same sample was also studied in work on T cells in Graves' hyperthyroidism and ophthalmopathy.

The source material was peripheral blood mononuclear cells (PBMCs), sampled at new diagnosis, from a patient treated with antithyroid drugs. The receptor set was obtained from a man younger than 30 with Graves disease.

This clonotype has a handful of counts. The chain links TRBV5-1 to TRBJ2-7; 7 nucleotides agree with TRBD1. The CDR3 loop spans 15 amino acids. Trimming cost V 1 base and J 4 bases; bases outside gene matches: 8. Germline V CDR1 and CDR2: SGHRS, YFSETQ. The CDR3: CASSLLRGPGYEQYF. CDR3 DNA sequence: TGCGCCAGCAGCTTGCTTAGGGGGCCGGGTTACGAGCAGTACTTC.

This clonotype occurred many times. This chain links TRBV6-2 or TRBV6-3 with TRBJ1-6, with 8 bases identical to TRBD1. Germline CDR1 MNHEY, CDR2 SVGEGT. V was clipped by 5 bases and J by 6 bases; unmatched bases: 6. This CDR3 spans 15 amino acids. The CDR3 DNA reads TGTGCCAGCAGTGCCTCGGGACAGGCTAATTCACCCCTCCACTTT. It translates to CASSASGQANSPLHF.

At least ten counts were recorded for this clonotype. The gene calls are TRBV12-3 or TRBV12-4 and TRBJ2-6; possible D gene TRBD1, 6 bases. The V end lost 7 bases, the J end lost 2 bases, and 18 bases lay between the germline ends. The CDR3 has 17 amino acids. CDR3 DNA sequence: TGTGCCAGCACCGAGACAGGCATGATCCCTGGGGCCAACGTCCTGACTTTC. It translates to CASTETGMIPGANVLTF.

This clonotype was found many times. The rearrangement uses TRBV6-4 and TRBJ1-2, with a weak D call TRBD1 (6 bases). Trimming took 2 bases from V and 5 from J, leaving 12 bases between them. The CDR3 has 14 amino acids. Germline loops: CDR1 MRHNA, CDR2 SNTAGT. CDR3 sequence (DNA): TGTGCCAGCAGTGACGGGCGGGGGCTGTATGGCTACACCTTC. This translates into CASSDGRGLYGYTF.

The chain combines TRBV27 with TRBJ1-2; 7 bases match TRBD1. Germline V gene lookup returns CDR1 MNHEY and CDR2 SMNVEV (reference sequence). V was pared by 6 bases and J by 2 bases, with 9 bases of the junction left unmatched. The CDR3 spans 15 residues. CDR3 in amino acids: CASSLTGLANYGYTF. The DNA of the CDR3 is TGTGCCAGCAGCTTGACAGGGTTGGCGAACTATGGCTACACCTTC.

This clonotype came up a few times. The chain employs TRBV7-9 and TRBJ2-1; no reliable D call. V was clipped by 5 bases and J by 9 bases, with 23 bases between them. In germline, CDR1 is SEHNR, CDR2 FQNEAQ (reference sequence). The CDR3 runs 16 residues. The DNA of the CDR3 is TGTGCCAGCAGCGGTGGACGTACCCCCCCACGCGGTGAGCAGTTCTTC. This encodes CASSGGRTPPRGEQFF.

This clonotype was recorded at least ten times. The V call is TRBV20-1, the J call TRBJ1-2, with D maybe TRBD1 (5 bases). The length of the CDR3 is 13 residues. The ends were cut back, 6 bases at V and 8 bases at J, with 19 bases in the middle. The germline V gene encodes CDR1 DFQATT and CDR2 SNEGSKA (reference sequence). DNA for the CDR3: TGCAGTGCCCGAGGCCGGGACCCTGAAGGCTACACCTTC. Translation gives CSARGRDPEGYTF.

As regards this clonotype: Its ends do not fully match the called genes, so a read error is possible. This chain connects TRBV2 to TRBJ2-7; maybe TRBD1 (5 bases). The CDR3 consists of 16 residues. From germline, CDR1 is SNHLY and CDR2 FYNNEI. The chain's CDR3 is CASSQDTGRATYEQYF. The CDR3 DNA reads as TGCGCCAGCAGCCAAGATACAGGCAGGGCAACCTACGAGCAGTACTTC.

Remarks on this clonotype: A read error may be the cause here, since a much bigger clone is one base away. The V gene is TRBV6-1, the J gene TRBJ1-4, with D tentatively TRBD1 (6 bases). V was cut by 10 bases and J by 8 bases, with 17 bases left in between. Germline CDR1 reads MNHNS; CDR2 reads SASEGT. This CDR3 region has 13 residues. The CDR3 here is CATGGRGGEKLFF. The CDR3 DNA reads TGTGCCACCGGAGGCAGGGGAGGGGAAAAACTGTTTTTT.